This T cell receptor (beta chain) was recovered during a study of human T cells and chemical hapten exposure. Overall study: Doses of diphenylcyclopropenone went to the patients' scalps weekly throughout the approximately 22-week study.

Described time point: pre-sensitization, week 0. Indicated treatment: therapeutic diphenylcyclopropenone sensitization with weekly scalp DPC. Between the trimmed V and J ends, which lost 5 bases and 0 bases, there was a span of 14 bases. Germline CDR1 LNHDA, CDR2 SQIVND (reference sequence). CDR3 length: 16 amino acids. One entry per CDR3 protein results from TCRdb running MiXCR on the RACE reads. The table lists about 64,000 distinct CDR3 sequences, approximately 11% of them singletons, with about 4% in the top ten. The rearrangement joins TRBV19 to TRBJ2-1; either TRBD1 or TRBD2 may fit D (5 bases each). The material was whole blood, obtained in connection with sensitization to the hapten diphenylcyclopropenone (DPC). The sequence was obtained from a woman aged 40 to 50 with alopecia areata. Some clones in this sample may be carry-over from other donors' samples. In DNA form, the CDR3 reads TGTGCCAGTAGTCGCCCGGGGCGAAGCTCCTACAATGAGCAGTTCTTC. Protein product: CASSRPGRSSYNEQFF.